These 9 T cell receptor beta chains were sequenced from one sample in a study of tumor-infiltrating lymphocytes in primary liver carcinoma. For each extraction, RNA and DNA were obtained together from about 21-30 mg of unsorted bulk tissue. The researchers produced TCR beta cDNA from approximately 460 ng total RNA with a constant-region primer. What produced the TCR beta libraries was three nested multiplex PCR rounds using slightly modified ARM-PCR. For approximately 11 cycles apiece, the opening two PCR rounds ran with TRBV1-TRBV30 forward primers and a C-beta reverse primer. TCRdb re-called the multiplex PCR reads with MiXCR, one entry per CDR3 protein. Among approximately 92,000 distinct CDR3 sequences listed, almost 70% were seen once. What was sequenced was liver tumor tissue from sampling region 5. Noted subset: tumor region T5, tumor centre. The receptor set was obtained from a woman aged 55-70 years with primary liver carcinoma and hepatitis B virus infection.

Of note for this clonotype: The conserved phenylalanine or tryptophan is not found at the CDR3 terminus, so this likely reflects a read error. This chain connects TRBV6-1 to TRBJ2-1; 8 positions match TRBD1. Germline CDR1 and CDR2: MNHNS and SASEGT. CDR3 length equals 16 residues. CDR3 in amino acids: CAISDPSGGGYNEQFL. In DNA, the CDR3 is TGTGCCATCAGTGATCCATCAGGGGGCGGGTACAATGAGCAGTTCCTC.

The chain carries TRBV6-4 and TRBJ2-3, with 10 nucleotides matching TRBD2. The junction had 12 bases not matched to a gene; V was cut back by 5 bases and J by 4 bases. Germline V lookup: CDR1 MRHNA, CDR2 SNTAGT. This CDR3 is 17 amino acids long. The CDR3 DNA reads as TGTGCCAGCAGTCCAGCTAGCGGGAGTCCGGGTGCAGATACGCAGTATTTT. Translating it yields CASSPASGSPGADTQYF.

With regard to this clonotype: Compared with germline, one end of the junction differs, possibly owing to a read error. The rearrangement links TRBV6-9 to TRBJ2-4; a possible D gene is TRBD1 (6 bases). Germline CDR1 MNHGY, CDR2 SVAAGI. This CDR3 contains 15 residues. CDR3 sequence (DNA): TGCGCCCGAGAACTAGGGGGAGTACCTAAAAACATTCAGTACTTC. As protein: CARELGGVPKNIQYF.

This clonotype was recorded at least ten times. V is TRBV12-3 or TRBV12-4 and J is TRBJ2-2; no firm D call. This CDR3 comprises 14 residues. Trimming shortened V by 5 bases and J by 2 bases, and 9 bases separated the two germline ends. CDR3 sequence: CASSPIANTGELFF. As DNA, the CDR3 is TGTGCCAGCAGTCCCATAGCAAACACCGGGGAGCTGTTTTTT.

Here the CDR3 reads CASSGGPGVTQYF. The CDR3 DNA reads as TGTGCCAGCAGTGGGGGACCGGGAGTGACCCAGTACTTC. The V call is TRBV11-1, the J call TRBJ2-5, with TRBD2 as a possible D gene (6 bases). V shed 6 bases and J shed 7 bases, with 15 bases lying between them. This CDR3 has 13 residues. Per germline, CDR1 SGHAT and CDR2 FQDESV (reference sequence).

This chain's CDR3 is CASSSCFSYEQYF. The CDR3 nucleotides read TGTGCCAGCAGTTCCTGTTTTAGCTACGAGCAGTACTTC. This chain connects TRBV12-3 or TRBV12-4 to TRBJ2-7; no firm D call. The CDR3 runs to 13 residues. The ends were cut back, 4 bases at V and 3 bases at J, with 10 bases in the middle.

On this clonotype: Given a much more abundant clone one base away, this may be a read error. The chain joins TRBV7-9 to TRBJ2-7, with 7 bases fitting TRBD1. Germline assignment: CDR1 SEHNR and CDR2 FQNEAQ (reference sequence). The CDR3 consists of 15 residues. The CDR3 here is CASSLAGGATYERYF. The CDR3 region has the DNA TGTGCCAGCAGCTTAGCAGGGGGCGCAACCTACGAGCGGTACTTC.

Comments on this clonotype: This sequence may be a read error, since a much larger clone differs from it by one base. This chain joins TRBV29-1 and TRBJ2-1; 7 nucleotides line up with TRBD2. The germline V gene has CDR1 SQVTM and CDR2 ANQGSEA. The CDR3 is 13 amino acids. The ends lost 3 bases at V and 12 bases at J; junction bases unmatched: 11. The CDR3 loop reads CSVEWTRYSGQFF. The DNA for the CDR3 is TGCAGCGTTGAGTGGACTAGGTACAGTGGGCAGTTCTTC.

A remark on this clonotype: A much larger clone differs by one base, so this may be a read error. The chain recombines TRBV28 with TRBJ2-1; 13 positions agree with TRBD2. V gave up 3 bases and J gave up 7 bases; unmatched junction bases: 3. Per germline, CDR1 MDHEN and CDR2 SYDVKM. The CDR3 runs to 15 residues. The CDR3 sequence: CASSLETSGRNEQFF. CDR3 DNA: TGTGCCAGCAGTTTGGAGACTAGCGGGAGGAATGAGCAGTTCTTC.